This T cell receptor (beta chain) comes out of a study of blood T cell repertoires in COVID-19. Study as a whole: The samples span acute and convalescent COVID-19 from the United States, Italy and Spain. Nucleic acid was either cDNA or gDNA, and it came from T cells, B-cell-depleted T cells, or PBMCs.

In Cohort 3, a recovered donor had either two negative PCRs, clearance, or symptom resolution. As originally analysed: Cell counts per sample came from amplifying reference gene primers. Assay used: immunoSEQ multiplex PCR; TCRdb lists only in-frame clones, some missing. The V and J calls and clone size are taken from that table; D and trimming were inferred from the DNA. The sample records 300,000 to 400,000 clones, around 90% being singletons. CDR3 length equals 14 residues. V dropped 11 bases and J dropped 8; count of bases not matched to a gene: 12. CDR1 and CDR2 (germline): MNHNS, SASEGT. The clonotype was recovered from a man aged 55-75 years who had recovered from COVID-19. The chain links TRBV6-1 to TRBJ1-6, with TRBD1 matching over 7 bases. Sequenced material: PBMCs or T cells enriched from blood (not recorded which). CDR3 protein: CAGWPGTAHSPLHF. The CDR3, as DNA: TGTGCCGGTTGGCCTGGGACAGCCCATTCACCCCTCCACTTT.